This TCR beta chain was identified during a study of blood T cell repertoires in COVID-19. This clone was seen only once. Trimming took off 2 bases at V and 0 bases at J, with 7 bases between the two ends. CDR3 length: 14 residues. Germline V gene data show CDR1 as SGDLS and CDR2 as YYNGEE. Using immunoSEQ multiplex PCR, the repertoire was profiled, and TCRdb retains in-frame clones only, with some absent. Among about 64,000 clones listed, around 80% were seen once. This rearrangement joins TRBV9 to TRBJ2-3; D gene ambiguous. This receptor was obtained from a man aged 55 to 70 with COVID-19, enrolled during active disease. Sequencing was done on a sample of peripheral blood. The CDR3 nucleotides read TGTGCCAGCAGCGTCACTTCTAGCACAGATACGCAGTATTTT. Its translation is CASSVTSSTDTQYF. The variable domain in full, with the rest retrieved from reference TRBV9 and TRBJ2-3, is DSGVTQTPKHLITATGQRVTLRCSPRSGDLSVYWYQQSLDQGLQFLIQYYNGEERAKGNILERFSAQQFPDLHSELNLSSLELGDSALYFCASSVTSSTDTQYFGPGTRLTVL.